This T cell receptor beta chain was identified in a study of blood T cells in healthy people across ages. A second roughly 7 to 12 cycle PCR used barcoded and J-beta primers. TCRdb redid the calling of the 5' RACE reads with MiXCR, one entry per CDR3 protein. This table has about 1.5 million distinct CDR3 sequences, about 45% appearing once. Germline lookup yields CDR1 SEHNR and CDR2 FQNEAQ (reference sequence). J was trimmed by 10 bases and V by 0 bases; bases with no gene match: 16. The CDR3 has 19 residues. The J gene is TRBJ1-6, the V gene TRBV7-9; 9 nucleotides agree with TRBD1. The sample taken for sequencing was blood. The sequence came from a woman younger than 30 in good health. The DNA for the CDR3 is TGTGCCAGCAGCTTAGCTACTGGACAGGGGAAGAGCTTAATATCACCCCTCCACTTT. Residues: CASSLATGQGKSLISPLHF.